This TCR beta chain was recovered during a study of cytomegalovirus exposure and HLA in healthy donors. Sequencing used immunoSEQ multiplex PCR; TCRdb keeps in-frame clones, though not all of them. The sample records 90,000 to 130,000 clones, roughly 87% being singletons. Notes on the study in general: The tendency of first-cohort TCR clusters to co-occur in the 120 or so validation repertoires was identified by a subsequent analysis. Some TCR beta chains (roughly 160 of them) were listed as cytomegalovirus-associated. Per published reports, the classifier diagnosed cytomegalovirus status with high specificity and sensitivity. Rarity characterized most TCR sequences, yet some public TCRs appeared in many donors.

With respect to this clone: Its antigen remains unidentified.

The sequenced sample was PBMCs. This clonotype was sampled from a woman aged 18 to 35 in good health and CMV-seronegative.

The CDR3 sequence: CASSLGWEGNQPQHF. The CDR3 nucleotides are TGTGCCAGCAGCTTGGGTTGGGAGGGCAATCAGCCCCAGCATTTT. This sequence joins TRBV5-8 and TRBJ1-5; D is ambiguous. CDR1 and CDR2 from the germline V gene are SGHTS and YDEGEE. The CDR3 sequence is 15 residues long. Deletions cut 0 bases from V and 2 bases from J, with 9 bases between.